This T cell receptor (beta chain) was retrieved from a study of T cells in localized non-small cell lung cancer. Germline CDR1 is SGHRS and CDR2 is YFSETQ. V lost 4 bases and J lost 4, with 14 bases in between. The CDR3 is 14 amino acids. Remarks on this clone: Other nucleotide sequences in the sample specify the same CDR3.

This table comes from immunoSEQ multiplex PCR, and its TCRdb copy is limited to in-frame clones, with some not included. The sample lists roughly 67,000 clones, about 83% occurring once. This material consisted of peripheral blood, taken before any cancer treatment. The TCR sequence derives from a female donor at least 60 years old with stage I lung adenocarcinoma. The chain joins TRBV5-1 to TRBJ1-1, with D perhaps matching TRBD1 (6 bases). The chain's CDR3 is CASSLQGVGTEAFF. The CDR3 DNA sequence: TGCGCCAGCAGCCTACAGGGAGTGGGCACTGAAGCTTTCTTT.